What follows is one T cell receptor beta chain and its context. The V end lost 5 bases, the J end lost 2 bases, and 9 bases lay between the germline ends. From germline, CDR1 is MDHEN and CDR2 SYDVKM. The CDR3 runs to 13 residues. Splitting the CD4+ cells yielded a CD45RA+ naive subset and a CD45RA-negative memory subset. This entry belongs to a study of shared clonotypes between healthy human individuals. Study at large: The donor pool was made up of two women and three men aged 18 to 49.

Libraries were prepared by immunoSEQ multiplex PCR; TCRdb keeps only in-frame clonotypes and omits some of them. The sample records about 1 million clones, more than 65% being singletons. The chain recombines TRBV28 with TRBJ1-1; D gene uncertain. This clonotype originated in a man aged 18 to 30 in good health. Sequenced material: memory CD4+ T cells sorted from blood. Subset noted: CD45RA-negative fraction. In DNA, the CDR3 is TGTGCCAGCAGTGTAGTGAAAAACACTGAAGCTTTCTTT. Translated: CASSVVKNTEAFF.